Below are 22 T cell receptor beta chains sequenced from a single sample in a study of blood T cell repertoires in COVID-19. Measured with immunoSEQ multiplex PCR; TCRdb has only the in-frame clones, and not every one. The table records 150,000 to 200,000 clones, about 92% of them present only once. Sequencing was performed on peripheral blood. All receptors come from a woman aged 55-70 years with COVID-19, enrolled during active disease.

This rearrangement joins TRBV4-3 to TRBJ1-3; D might be TRBD1 (5 bases). The CDR3 loop spans 15 amino acids. Germline CDR1 is LGHNA and CDR2 is YSLEER. The V end lost 8 bases, the J end lost 0 bases, and 14 bases lay between the germline ends. The CDR3 DNA sequence: TGCGCCAGCTCGAGGGACTCCACCTCTGGAAACACCATATATTTT. This codes for CASSRDSTSGNTIYF.

This chain uses TRBV7-9 with TRBJ2-5, with a weak D call TRBD2 (5 bases). From germline, CDR1 is SEHNR and CDR2 FQNEAQ (reference sequence). The CDR3 has 14 amino acids. Trimming shortened V by 2 bases and J by 5 bases, and 12 bases separated the two germline ends. The CDR3 reads CASSLTLGGETQYF. The CDR3 DNA is TGTGCCAGCAGCTTAACACTAGGCGGGGAGACCCAGTACTTC.

V and J are TRBV24-1 and TRBJ1-2; D not certain. Germline values: CDR1 KGHDR, CDR2 SFDVKD. The CDR3 contains 16 residues. V dropped 1 base and J dropped 8 bases, with 19 bases sitting between them. This CDR3 reads CATSDFRSIRLMGYTF. The CDR3 region has the DNA TGTGCCACCAGTGATTTTAGGAGCATACGTCTCATGGGCTACACCTTC.

The chain links TRBV20-1 to TRBJ1-4; D is ambiguous. Trimming left V 6 bases short and J 7 bases short, with 9 bases between. Germline V gene sequence: CDR1 DFQATT, CDR2 SNEGSKA (reference sequence). CDR3 length: 11 residues. The CDR3 loop is CSAPRGEKLFF. CDR3 DNA: TGCAGTGCGCCCCGAGGTGAAAAACTGTTTTTT.

V and J are TRBV7-2 and TRBJ1-1, with no clear D. CDR3 size: 13 residues. V was trimmed by 1 base and J by 6 bases, leaving 9 bases between them. CDR1 is SGHTA, CDR2 FQGNSA, per germline. This chain's CDR3 is CASSLVLTPEAFF. The CDR3, as DNA: TGTGCCAGCAGCTTAGTCCTAACTCCTGAAGCTTTCTTT.

This chain connects TRBV3-1 (or the pseudogene TRBV3-2) to TRBJ2-1; 9 bases match TRBD2. V lost 3 bases and J lost 12; bases outside the gene matches: 9. Per germline, CDR1 LGHDT and CDR2 YNNKEL (reference sequence). This CDR3 is built from 14 residues. DNA of the CDR3: TGTGCCAGCAGCCATAGGGTAGCGGGGGTGGGGCAGTTCTTC. Translation: CASSHRVAGVGQFF.

In nucleotides, the CDR3 is TGCGCCAGCAGCTTGGCTAGCGGGGGACAAGAGACCCAGTACTTC. Its translation: CASSLASGGQETQYF. The genes are TRBV5-1 and TRBJ2-5, with 10 bases aligning to TRBD2. In germline, CDR1 is SGHRS, CDR2 YFSETQ. The J segment lost 2 bases and the V segment lost 0 bases, leaving 1 base of the junction unmatched. CDR3 length: 15 residues.

This rearrangement joins TRBV29-1 to TRBJ1-4, with D uncertain. The CDR3 is made up of 12 amino acids. The V gene lost 7 bases and the J gene lost 0 bases, with 6 bases spanning the gap. From germline, CDR1 is SQVTM and CDR2 ANQGSEA. CDR3 in DNA: TGCAGCGCCTCTGCAACTAATGAAAAACTGTTTTTT. Protein sequence: CSASATNEKLFF.

The J gene is TRBJ2-5, the V gene TRBV3-1 (or the pseudogene TRBV3-2), with 9 bases fitting TRBD2. V shed 4 bases and J 5 bases; nucleotides not matched to a gene: 11. Germline CDR1 and CDR2: LGHDT and YNNKEL (reference sequence). CDR3 length: 16 residues. In DNA form, the CDR3 reads TGTGCCAGCAGCCCTCATGCCGGACTAGCGAGGGAGACCCAGTACTTC. Protein product: CASSPHAGLARETQYF.

This clone was observed a handful of times. This chain joins TRBV7-9 and TRBJ2-7, with 7 positions matching TRBD2. The CDR3 is 14 residues long. V trimming: 8 bases; J trimming: 0 bases; junction bases outside the gene matches: 7. Looked up from germline, CDR1 is SEHNR and CDR2 is FQNEAQ (reference sequence). Written as DNA, the CDR3 is TGTGCCAGCTCTCTCGGGGGGATCTCCTACGAGCAGTACTTC. Translated, it gives CASSLGGISYEQYF.

This clone was counted a single time. CDR3 protein: CAWSVAGTTEAFF. The CDR3 DNA reads TGTGCCTGGAGTGTTGCGGGAACAACTGAAGCTTTCTTT. V is TRBV30 and J is TRBJ1-1; unclear D gene. This CDR3 is built from 13 residues. Germline lookup yields CDR1 GTSNPN and CDR2 SVGIG (reference sequence). The germline V and J ends were trimmed by 0 bases and 5 bases, with 10 bases remaining between them.

This chain joins TRBV4-2 and TRBJ2-2; 13 bases fit TRBD2. This CDR3 region has 17 residues. Looked up from germline, CDR1 is LGHNA and CDR2 is YNFKEQ. The J segment lost 8 bases and the V segment lost 1 base, leaving 7 bases of the junction unmatched. This CDR3 is CASSQVGTSGVSGELFF. DNA for the CDR3: TGTGCCAGCAGCCAAGTAGGGACTAGCGGGGTCTCGGGGGAGCTGTTTTTT.

V is TRBV7-9 and J is TRBJ2-1, with 11 bases lining up with TRBD1. The CDR3 is 16 residues long. Unmatched junction bases numbered 4, after V lost 3 bases and J lost 3 bases. The germline CDR1 and CDR2 sequences are SEHNR and FQNEAQ (reference sequence). The CDR3 coding sequence is TGTGCCAGCAGCTTTTCCGGGACAGGGGGCTACAATGAGCAGTTCTTC. Translation gives CASSFSGTGGYNEQFF.

The table lists this clone with a count of one. The rearrangement joins TRBV6-4 to TRBJ1-1; 11 bases fit TRBD1. V dropped 4 bases and J dropped 0; count of bases not matched to a gene: 1. The germline gives CDR1 MRHNA, CDR2 SNTAGT. The CDR3 sequence is 15 residues long. CDR3 bases: TGTGCCAGCAGTGGGACAGGGGGCGTGAACACTGAAGCTTTCTTT. Protein product: CASSGTGGVNTEAFF.

This chain links TRBV7-9 with TRBJ1-1, with 9 bases aligning to TRBD1. The trim removed 5 bases at V and 3 bases at J, leaving 7 bases unmatched. The V gene's germline CDR1 is SEHNR and CDR2 FQNEAQ (reference sequence). There are 15 residues in the CDR3. This chain's CDR3 is CASSAHRGRDTEAFF. CDR3 nucleotides: TGTGCCAGCAGCGCCCACAGGGGGCGCGACACTGAAGCTTTCTTT.

The chain combines TRBV3-1 (or the pseudogene TRBV3-2) with TRBJ1-6, with TRBD1 matching over 7 bases. The CDR3 runs 15 residues. Germline CDR1 is LGHDT and CDR2 is YNNKEL (reference sequence). Trimming removed 5 bases from V and 9 bases from J; junction bases left unmatched: 10. The CDR3 loop is CASSSRQGWGSPLHF. Here the CDR3 DNA reads TGTGCCAGCAGCTCAAGACAGGGTTGGGGTTCACCCCTCCACTTT.

V and J are TRBV24-1 and TRBJ1-5; 7 bases are a match to TRBD1. Germline values: CDR1 KGHDR, CDR2 SFDVKD. V dropped 4 bases and J dropped 7; count of bases not matched to a gene: 3. The CDR3 is made up of 13 amino acids. CDR3 nucleotide sequence: TGTGCCACCAGTGAAACAGGGGAGCAGCCCCAGCATTTT. Translated: CATSETGEQPQHF.

The genes are TRBV19 and TRBJ2-7; TRBD1 matches 8 bases. This CDR3 has 14 amino acids. Germline CDR1 LNHDA, CDR2 SQIVND (reference sequence). Trimming at V came to 8 bases and at J to 0 bases, leaving 6 bases not matched to a gene. The chain's CDR3 is CASRGQGNSYEQYF. The CDR3 nucleotides read TGTGCCAGTCGCGGACAGGGAAACTCCTACGAGCAGTACTTC.

V gene TRBV5-1 combines with J gene TRBJ1-6; 12 bases align to TRBD1. The germline V gene has CDR1 SGHRS and CDR2 YFSETQ. The length of the CDR3 is 15 residues. With 3 bases clipped from V and 10 bases from J, the junction kept 5 bases outside the gene matches. The CDR3 loop reads CASSWGDRGQSPLHF. As DNA, the CDR3 is TGCGCCAGCAGCTGGGGGGACAGGGGGCAGTCACCCCTCCACTTT.

This clone was detected only a few times. The rearrangement links TRBV18 to TRBJ1-3, with unresolved D. The CDR3 is made up of 13 amino acids. The V and J ends lost 3 bases and 8 bases respectively, with 11 bases between them. The germline V gene encodes CDR1 KGHSH and CDR2 LQKENI. CDR3 DNA sequence: TGTGCCAGCTCACCGGCGGGAGTGGACACCATATATTTT. It translates to CASSPAGVDTIYF.

V and J are TRBV5-1 and TRBJ2-5; 9 bases align to TRBD1. V shed 7 bases, J shed 5 bases, and the junction held 9 bases outside the gene matches. Germline lookup yields CDR1 SGHRS and CDR2 YFSETQ. The CDR3 is made up of 14 amino acids. CDR3 bases: TGCGCCAGCCAATACGGACAGGGGAGGGAGACCCAGTACTTC. Protein sequence: CASQYGQGRETQYF.

The V and J genes are TRBV27 and TRBJ1-3; D gene uncertain. CDR3 length: 12 amino acids. The germline V gene has CDR1 MNHEY and CDR2 SMNVEV (reference sequence). Trimming pared 4 bases from V and 4 bases from J, leaving 5 bases between. CDR3 in amino acids: CASSSGGNTIYF. The CDR3 DNA reads TGTGCCAGCAGTTCCGGGGGAAACACCATATATTTT.